This is a list of T cell receptor beta chains from one sample in a study of blood T cells in healthy people across ages. TCRdb re-derived calls from the 5' RACE reads in MiXCR, one entry per CDR3 protein. The sample includes some 1.5 million distinct CDR3 sequences, 28% seen only once; the top ten take 7.7%. The sample taken for sequencing was blood. The source is a woman aged 25 to 39 in good health. The CDR3 runs from the conserved cysteine through the conserved F or W.

J gene	V gene	CDR3 protein
-	TRBV12-3/TRBV12-4	CASSLRLAGDHEQYF
TRBJ2-7	TRBV6-2/TRBV6-3	CASKDPVADLAYEQYF
TRBJ2-3	TRBV6-6	CASSSLAGVGDTQYF
TRBJ2-3	TRBV5-1	CASSYNSDTQYF
TRBJ2-5	TRBV29-1	CSVVGITKETQYF
TRBJ2-1	TRBV7-2	CASSLAGLAANRRPGSYNEQFF
TRBJ2-5	TRBV12-3/TRBV12-4	CASSSGTQETQYF
TRBJ1-2	TRBV9	CASSGGRTNYGYTF
TRBJ2-7	TRBV25-1	CASTEAGGRYEQYF
TRBJ2-5	TRBV2	CASRGEIQEAQYF
TRBJ2-5	TRBV3-1	CASSQDLRPQETQYF
TRBJ1-2	TRBV25-1	CASSDRGAGGYTF
TRBJ2-3	TRBV28	CASSPQEVDTQYF
TRBJ2-1	TRBV29-1	CSVEVSRPSYNEQFF
TRBJ2-3	TRBV4-1	CASSQSLAGGQDAQYF
TRBJ2-1	TRBV2	CASSVFNEQFF
TRBJ2-7	TRBV29-1	CSVEGSGRQTYEQYF
TRBJ2-3	TRBV12-3/TRBV12-4	CASSGGLAATQYF
TRBJ2-5	TRBV30	CAWSDSFQETQYF
TRBJ2-3	TRBV28	CASSLTSVGGTQYF
TRBJ1-5	TRBV5-6	CASSLRPFGNQPQHF
TRBJ2-3	TRBV5-1	CASSSTDYGPTDTQYF
TRBJ2-5	TRBV7-2	CASSSSMVSNQPQYF
TRBJ1-2	TRBV7-2	CASSLVTHGYTF
TRBJ2-7	TRBV5-5	CASSLAAGQGTYEQYF
TRBJ1-1	TRBV27	CASGTLGSTEAFF
TRBJ2-7	TRBV21-1	CASSPSYF
TRBJ2-1	TRBV7-2	CASGAGRVPYNEQFF
TRBJ2-1	TRBV3-1	CASSQDAGGPYNEQFF
TRBJ2-3	TRBV6-5	CASSFMDGDTQYF
TRBJ2-2	TRBV30	CAWKTSGAGELFF
TRBJ2-7	TRBV12-3/TRBV12-4	CASSSGDEAYEQYF
TRBJ2-1	TRBV7-6	CASSLSHSYNEQFF
TRBJ1-6	TRBV14	CASQVSGSPLHF
TRBJ1-5	TRBV20-1	CSASSNSNQPQHF
TRBJ2-4	TRBV6-6	CASSYSIRPGSSYEWYF
TRBJ2-3	TRBV20-1	CSAESTGSGDTQYF